This T cell receptor (beta chain) was profiled in a study of radiation and T cells in renal cell carcinoma. Study-level information: Nephrectomy followed 15 Gy stereotactic body radiation by 4 weeks.

This table comes from immunoSEQ multiplex PCR, and its TCRdb copy is limited to in-frame clones, with some not included. This table holds 110,000 to 150,000 clones, roughly 90% found once. The CDR3 consists of 16 residues. Germline CDR1 is SGHRS and CDR2 is YFSETQ. V lost 1 base and J lost 1; bases outside the gene matches: 6. Time point indicated: baseline pretreatment blood. Specified treatment: 15 Gy SBRT to primary tumor, nephrectomy 4 weeks later. The patient's renal cell carcinoma had clear cell pathology. The source was blood, collected from a patient whose treatment included radiotherapy and nephrectomy. The chain couples TRBV5-1 to TRBJ2-3, with 7 bases matching TRBD2. The sequence came from a woman aged 45-60 years with renal cell carcinoma. The CDR3 sequence is CASSLPKTSGTDTQYF. The CDR3 DNA reads as TGCGCCAGCAGCTTGCCCAAAACTAGCGGCACAGATACGCAGTATTTT.